Each of the 5 T cell receptor beta chains below was sequenced from the same sample in a study of high-grade serous ovarian cancer treatment subgroups. The tumor samples were collected prior to definitive surgery or chemotherapy. The assay was immunoSEQ multiplex PCR, and TCRdb's table has in-frame clones only and misses some. Of about 30,000 clones in the sample, roughly 80% were seen once. Sequencing was performed on tumor tissue. The receptors originated from a human donor with high-grade serous ovarian cancer.

This chain joins TRBV4-1 and TRBJ1-4; the D gene is possibly TRBD1 (6 bases). This CDR3 comprises 16 residues. From germline, CDR1 is MGHRA and CDR2 YSYEKL. Trimming stripped 0 bases from V and 7 bases from J, with 15 bases between. CDR3 amino acids: CASSQDPTGFGEKLFF. The CDR3 DNA sequence: TGCGCCAGCAGCCAAGACCCTACAGGGTTCGGTGAAAAACTGTTTTTT.

On this clone itself: At one end the junction does not follow the germline gene, possibly because of a read error. J is TRBJ2-5 and V is TRBV5-6; no definite D call. This CDR3 is built from 11 residues. Germline loops: CDR1 SGHDT, CDR2 YYEEEE. In nucleotides, the CDR3 is TGTGCCAGCAGCAACCATGAGACCCAGTACTTC. Amino acid sequence: CASSNHETQYF.

The genes are TRBV19 and TRBJ2-3; 8 positions match TRBD2. Germline CDR1 reads LNHDA; CDR2 reads SQIVND (reference sequence). Unmatched junction bases numbered 10, after V lost 6 bases and J lost 5 bases. This CDR3 has 15 amino acids. This CDR3 reads CASSTSGSWRDTQYF. CDR3 coding DNA: TGTGCCAGTAGCACCAGCGGGAGTTGGAGAGATACGCAGTATTTT.

V usage is TRBV18 and J usage is TRBJ2-5; 8 nucleotides line up with TRBD1. Germline loops: CDR1 KGHSH, CDR2 LQKENI. The CDR3 is made up of 14 amino acids. V gave up 6 bases and J gave up 4 bases; unmatched junction bases: 7. The CDR3 DNA reads as TGTGCCAGCTCGCCGGACAGGGTGGGAGAGACCCAGTACTTC. It codes for CASSPDRVGETQYF.

With regard to this clone: Relative to the germline gene, one junction end is altered; a read error may explain this. This chain joins TRBV2 and TRBJ2-7, with D possibly being TRBD1 or TRBD2 (5 bases each). This CDR3 has 12 residues. The V gene's germline CDR1 is SNHLY and CDR2 FYNNEI. In DNA form, the CDR3 reads TGTGCCAGCAGTGAAGGGGACCTTAAGAGCCACTTC. It specifies CASSEGDLKSHF. Full variable domain (outside the CDR3, taken from reference TRBV2 and TRBJ2-7): EPEVTQTPSHQVTQMGQEVILRCVPISNHLYFYWYRQILGQKVEFLVSFYNNEISEKSEIFDDQFSVERPDGSNFTLKIRSTKLEDSAMYFCASSEGDLKSHFGPGTRLTVT.